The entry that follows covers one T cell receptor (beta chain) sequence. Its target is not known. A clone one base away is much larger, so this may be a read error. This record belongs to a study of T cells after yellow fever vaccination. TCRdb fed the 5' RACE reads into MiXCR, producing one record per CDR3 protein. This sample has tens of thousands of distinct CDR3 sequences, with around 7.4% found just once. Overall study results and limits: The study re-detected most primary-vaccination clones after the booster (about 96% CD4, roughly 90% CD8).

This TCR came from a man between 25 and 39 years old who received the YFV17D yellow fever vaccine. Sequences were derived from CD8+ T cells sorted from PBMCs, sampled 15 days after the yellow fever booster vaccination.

In DNA form, the CDR3 reads TGTGCCAGCCGTTTCTCCGGACACAATGAGCAGTTCTTC. This translates into CASRFSGHNEQFF. This chain joins TRBV27 and TRBJ2-1; D uncertain. This CDR3 is 13 amino acids long. Germline V gene lookup returns CDR1 MNHEY and CDR2 SMNVEV (reference sequence).